The 30 T cell receptor beta chains listed next were all sequenced from one sample in a study of T cell clonality in common variable immunodeficiency. The table came from immunoSEQ multiplex PCR; TCRdb's copy has only in-frame clones and leaves some out. The sample yields about 44,000 clones, without any singletons. Material for sequencing was peripheral blood mononuclear cells. The receptors here all came from a person aged 18 to 75 in good health.

This clone was recorded many times. Coverage ceases 3 residues before the CDR3 finishes, and the germline J gene fills in the end. This chain joins TRBV19 and TRBJ1-5; TRBD1 might be the D (5 bases). The V end was cut by 5 bases, the J end by 7 bases, with 12 bases between. The CDR3 covers 13 residues. In germline, CDR1 is LNHDA, CDR2 SQIVND (reference sequence). CDR3 bases read: TGTGCCAGTAGTGAACAGGTAGACCAGCCC. It encodes CASSEQVDQP. The entire CDR3 is CASSEQVDQPQHF.

In its sample, this clone was seen many times. Coverage ceases 3 residues before the CDR3 finishes, and the germline J gene fills in the end. This chain joins TRBV20-1 and TRBJ2-6, with TRBD2 as a possible D gene (5 bases). V lost 2 bases and J 1 base, leaving 12 bases between the germline ends. The germline V gene has CDR1 DFQATT and CDR2 SNEGSKA (reference sequence). CDR3 length equals 16 residues. CDR3 sequence: CSARLHGESGANVLTF. The CDR3 bases that were read are TGCAGTGCTAGACTTCACGGGGAGTCTGGGGCCAACGTC.

Concerning this clone itself: The read terminates 3 residues ahead of where the CDR3 ends, so the germline J gene completes it. The V call is TRBV7-2, the J call TRBJ2-1; tentatively, D is TRBD2 (5 bases). The CDR3 loop spans 14 amino acids. Germline assignment: CDR1 SGHTA and CDR2 FQGNSA. Trimming left V 1 base short and J 5 bases short, with 9 bases between. Partial CDR3 DNA: TGTGCCAGCAGCTTAGTGCATAGCGACAATGAG. This encodes CASSLVHSDNE. The entire CDR3 protein is CASSLVHSDNEQFF.

This clone was picked up many times. The read terminates 3 residues ahead of where the CDR3 ends, so the germline J gene completes it. The rearrangement links TRBV7-8 to TRBJ1-4, with D possibly being TRBD1 (6 bases). Per the germline V gene, CDR1 is SGHVS and CDR2 is FQNEAQ. The CDR3 length is 16 residues. Trimming removed 5 bases from V and 2 bases from J, with 15 bases in between. The covered CDR3 bases are TGTGCCAGCAGCCAGCATACAGGGTTGACTAATGAAAAA. Translated: CASSQHTGLTNEK. The CDR3 reads in full as CASSQHTGLTNEKLFF.

This clone was recorded at least ten times. The DNA ends 3 residues before the CDR3 does, and the rest of the CDR3 is filled in from the germline J gene. The J gene is TRBJ2-7, the V gene TRBV5-1; D is uncertain. The germline CDR1 and CDR2 sequences are SGHRS and YFSETQ. The V gene lost 2 bases and the J gene lost 2 bases, with 11 bases spanning the gap. The CDR3 sequence is 14 residues long. The chain's CDR3 is CASSFSRPAYEQYF. The sequenced part of the CDR3 DNA is TGCGCCAGCAGCTTCTCCAGGCCGGCCTACGAG. Combining the CDR3 with reference TRBV5-1 and TRBJ2-7 gives the whole variable domain KAGVTQTPRYLIKTRGQQVTLSCSPISGHRSVSWYQQTPGQGLQFLFEYFSETQRNKGNFPGRFSGRQFSNSRSEMNVSTLELGDSALYLCASSFSRPAYEQYFGPGTRLTVT.

At least ten counts were recorded for this clone. Sequencing ends 3 residues short of the CDR3 end; the germline J gene provides the rest. The genes are TRBV10-3 and TRBJ1-6; D might be TRBD1 (6 bases). The germline gives CDR1 ENHRY, CDR2 SYGVKD. The V gene lost 4 bases and the J gene lost 5 bases, with 9 bases spanning the gap. The CDR3 covers 14 residues. The CDR3 protein is CAISAAGDNSPLHF. The sequenced CDR3 bases are TGTGCCATCAGTGCGGCAGGGGATAATTCACCC.

This clone was seen repeatedly, ten times or more. Read sequence stops 3 residues before the CDR3 end, and the germline J gene provides the missing end. This rearrangement joins TRBV7-3 to TRBJ2-1, with 9 nucleotides matching TRBD1. The CDR3 sequence is 14 residues long. Germline-derived CDR1 and CDR2 are SGHTA and FQGTGA. J gave up 7 bases and V 0 bases, and 1 base lay outside the gene matches. The CDR3 here is CASSLTGTGNEQFF. The CDR3 bases that were read are TGTGCCAGCAGCTTAACGGGGACAGGGAATGAG.

This clone was recorded at least ten times. Coverage ceases 3 residues before the CDR3 finishes, and the germline J gene fills in the end. The rearrangement uses TRBV30 and TRBJ1-2; D not certain. Germline assignment: CDR1 GTSNPN and CDR2 SVGIG (reference sequence). This CDR3 is 12 amino acids long. This chain's CDR3 is CAWIRTLEGYTF. CDR3 DNA (partial): TGTGCCTGGATCCGGACTTTGGAGGGC.

The table lists this clone with many counts. The CDR3 is cut off 3 residues early in the read; its end comes from the germline J gene. This chain connects TRBV7-9 to TRBJ2-5; D is unclear. V was pared by 5 bases and J by 5 bases, with 15 bases between. The length of the CDR3 is 14 residues. The germline V gene encodes CDR1 SEHNR and CDR2 FQNEAQ (reference sequence). This CDR3 reads CASSPPLAVETQYF. The CDR3 bases that were read are TGTGCCAGCAGCCCCCCTCTGGCAGTCGAGACC.

This clone was seen at least ten times. The read finishes 3 residues shy of the CDR3 end, and the germline J gene is used to complete it. The genes are TRBV7-8 and TRBJ1-1, with D perhaps TRBD1 (6 bases). The CDR3 sequence is 15 residues long. Germline CDR1 and CDR2: SGHVS and FQNEAQ. The V end lost 1 base, the J end lost 5 bases, and 14 bases lay between the germline ends. CDR3 residues: CASSLGWGRRTEAFF. The CDR3 bases that were read are TGTGCCAGCAGCTTAGGCTGGGGGCGTCGAACTGAA. Looking up the rest from reference TRBV7-8 and TRBJ1-1 gives the full variable domain: GAGVSQSPRYKVAKRGQDVALRCDPISGHVSLFWYQQALGQGPEFLTYFQNEAQLDKSGLPSDRFFAERPEGSVSTLKIQRTQQEDSAVYLCASSLGWGRRTEAFFGQGTRLTVV.

This clone was counted many times. With the read ending 3 residues before the CDR3 end, the germline J gene is used to fill in that end. The chain carries TRBV28 and TRBJ1-3; D not certain. Germline loops: CDR1 MDHEN, CDR2 SYDVKM. The V end was cut by 7 bases, the J end by 1 base, with 14 bases between. The length of the CDR3 is 15 residues. The CDR3 protein is CASTDGGMSGNTIYF. The CDR3 DNA, read in part, is TGTGCCAGCACCGACGGCGGCATGTCTGGAAACACC. The full variable domain, rest sourced from reference TRBV28 and TRBJ1-3, is DVKVTQSSRYLVKRTGEKVFLECVQDMDHENMFWYRQDPGLGLRLIYFSYDVKMKEKGDIPEGYSVSREKKERFSLILESASTNQTSMYLCASTDGGMSGNTIYFGEGSWLTVV.

This clone was seen repeatedly, ten times or more. The read gets to within 3 residues of the CDR3 end, and the germline J gene fills in the rest. The chain combines TRBV11-2 with TRBJ2-5; TRBD1 aligns across 8 bases. The V gene's germline CDR1 is SGHAT and CDR2 FQNNGV. The V segment lost 3 bases and the J segment 5 bases; nucleotides outside the gene matches: 8. The CDR3 sequence is 15 residues long. The sequenced CDR3 bases are TGTGCCAGCAGCTTGGGAGGACAGGGCTCCGAGACC. It translates to CASSLGGQGSET. The entire CDR3 is CASSLGGQGSETQYF.

This clone was found many times. The read is 3 residues too short to cover the CDR3 end, so that end is filled in from the germline J gene. This chain connects TRBV5-6 to TRBJ2-1; 9 bases agree with TRBD2. The CDR3 has 14 residues. The V and J ends lost 2 bases and 7 bases, in that order; junction bases with no gene match: 4. From germline, CDR1 is SGHDT and CDR2 YYEEEE. CDR3 residues: CASSFPGLANEQFF. CDR3 DNA, as far as it was read: TGTGCCAGCAGCTTCCCGGGACTAGCTAATGAG.

This clone showed up many times. The CDR3 extends 3 residues past the end of the read, so its final part is completed from the germline J gene. The chain is built from TRBV5-1 and TRBJ1-1; the match to TRBD1 covers 11 bases. Losses at the gene ends were 0 bases for V and 5 bases for J; bases not matched to a gene: 3. Germline V CDR1 and CDR2: SGHRS, YFSETQ. The CDR3 spans 15 residues. The CDR3 sequence is CASSLGGTGGTEAFF. The CDR3 bases that were read are TGCGCCAGCAGCTTGGGTGGGACAGGGGGAACTGAA.

On this clone: The read halts 3 residues ahead of the CDR3 end, with the missing end drawn from the germline J gene. The V and J genes are TRBV18 and TRBJ1-4; D is undetermined. This CDR3 has 15 residues. Trimming left V 3 bases short and J 2 bases short, with 10 bases between. CDR1 KGHSH and CDR2 LQKENI come from the germline V gene. The covered CDR3 bases are TGTGCCAGCTCACCTAATCACGGGACTAATGAAAAA. Amino acid sequence: CASSPNHGTNEK. The CDR3 in its entirety is CASSPNHGTNEKLFF.

Regarding this clone: The sequence runs out 3 residues before the end of the CDR3; the remainder is reconstructed from the germline J gene. The V gene is TRBV7-2, the J gene TRBJ2-1; 10 nucleotides match TRBD2. This CDR3 is built from 14 residues. Looked up from germline, CDR1 is SGHTA and CDR2 is FQGNSA. V lost 2 bases to trimming and J lost 7 bases; unmatched junction nucleotides: 2. The CDR3 region is CASSLLLAGNEQFF. The sequenced part of the CDR3 DNA is TGTGCCAGCAGCTTACTACTAGCGGGAAATGAG.

This clone was seen many times. The read finishes 3 residues shy of the CDR3 end, and the germline J gene is used to complete it. The chain is built from TRBV5-1 and TRBJ2-2, with 7 nucleotides matching TRBD2. The CDR3 consists of 17 residues. The germline V gene has CDR1 SGHRS and CDR2 YFSETQ. V dropped 4 bases and J dropped 1; count of bases not matched to a gene: 10. The sequenced part of the CDR3 DNA is TGCGCCAGCAGCCTGACCGGACTAGTTATGAACACCGGGGAG. This encodes CASSLTGLVMNTGE. The whole CDR3 protein is CASSLTGLVMNTGELFF.

This clone was counted many times. With the read ending 3 residues before the CDR3 end, the germline J gene is used to fill in that end. V is TRBV23-1 and J is TRBJ2-1, with 7 bases lining up with TRBD2. TRBV23-1 is given ORF status, its function remaining uncertain. There are 17 residues in the CDR3. The V and J ends lost 2 bases and 0 bases, in that order; junction bases with no gene match: 7. This CDR3 reads CASSQRSGRDSYNEQFF. Incomplete CDR3 DNA: TGCGCCAGCAGTCAACGTTCAGGGAGGGACTCCTACAATGAG.

This clone came up many times. The read ends 3 residues before the CDR3 terminus; that terminus is restored from the germline J gene. V and J are TRBV5-1 and TRBJ1-1; D gene unclear. The CDR3 contains 13 residues. With 7 bases removed from V and 2 bases from J, the gap between germline ends came to 12 bases. The germline V gene has CDR1 SGHRS and CDR2 YFSETQ. The DNA read from the CDR3 is TGCGCCAGCGCCCCAGGAATCAACACTGAA. It yields the protein CASAPGINTE. The whole CDR3 region reads CASAPGINTEAFF.

This clone was counted many times. The CDR3: CAMSRAGGVDTQYF. The covered CDR3 bases are TGTGCCATGTCAAGAGCGGGGGGGGTGGATACG. The gene calls are TRBV10-3 and TRBJ2-3; 10 bases map to TRBD2. The CDR3 is cut off 3 residues early in the read; its end comes from the germline J gene. The V gene end was trimmed by 9 bases and the J gene end by 6 bases; junction bases not matched to a gene: 9. Germline CDR1 and CDR2: ENHRY and SYGVKD. CDR3 length: 14 residues.

This clone was counted ten times or more. The CDR3 end lies 3 residues beyond the end of the read and is filled in from the germline J gene. The chain employs TRBV2 and TRBJ1-1; D call uncertain. The CDR3 is 13 amino acids. Germline CDR1 and CDR2: SNHLY and FYNNEI. Trimming left V 4 bases short and J 1 base short, with 7 bases between. The CDR3 spells CASSVDWNTEAFF. The CDR3 bases that were read are TGTGCCAGCAGTGTCGACTGGAACACTGAA.

This clone occurred many times. The CDR3 end lies 3 residues beyond the end of the read and is filled in from the germline J gene. The chain carries TRBV5-1 and TRBJ2-1; D unclear. V was trimmed by 4 bases and J by 5 bases, leaving 7 bases between them. Germline V gene lookup returns CDR1 SGHRS and CDR2 YFSETQ. CDR3 size: 12 residues. The sequenced part of the CDR3 DNA is TGCGCCAGCAGCCCCTATAACAATGAG. Its protein product is CASSPYNNE. The full CDR3 is CASSPYNNEQFF.

At least ten counts were recorded for this clone. The observed sequence ends 3 residues before the CDR3 terminus, with the missing tail filled in from the germline J gene. The J gene is TRBJ1-3, the V gene TRBV19; D is ambiguous. The V gene's germline CDR1 is LNHDA and CDR2 SQIVND (reference sequence). The CDR3 covers 14 residues. The V end was cut by 7 bases, the J end by 3 bases, with 13 bases between. The CDR3 here is CASIPLLGGNTIYF. The CDR3 DNA, read in part, is TGTGCCAGTATCCCCCTACTAGGTGGAAACACC.

In this sample, this clone turned up a few times. Read sequence stops 3 residues before the CDR3 end, and the germline J gene provides the missing end. The chain has TRBV5-1 and TRBJ2-7, with no clear D. CDR3 length: 14 amino acids. The V end was cut by 5 bases, the J end by 2 bases, with 14 bases between. In germline, CDR1 is SGHRS, CDR2 YFSETQ. The CDR3 bases that were read are TGCGCCAGCAGTTTAGACATACCCCCCTACGAG. Protein: CASSLDIPPYE. The entire CDR3 reads CASSLDIPPYEQYF.

This clone has a count of ten or more. The read ends 3 residues before the CDR3 terminus; that terminus is restored from the germline J gene. This rearrangement joins TRBV18 to TRBJ2-5, with 7 bases aligning to TRBD1. Germline values: CDR1 KGHSH, CDR2 LQKENI. Trimming at V came to 9 bases and at J to 2 bases, leaving 6 bases not matched to a gene. The CDR3 loop spans 13 amino acids. This CDR3 reads CASSGTEQETQYF. Incomplete CDR3 DNA: TGTGCCAGTTCCGGGACAGAACAAGAGACC.

Many counts were recorded for this clone. The read ends 3 residues shy of where the CDR3 ends; the end is completed using the germline J gene. J is TRBJ1-2 and V is TRBV20-1; D uncertain. The V gene's germline CDR1 is DFQATT and CDR2 SNEGSKA (reference sequence). CDR3 length: 12 residues. Between the trimmed V and J ends, which lost 6 bases and 4 bases, there was a span of 12 bases. The CDR3 bases that were read are TGCAGTGCCCCAACGAAGGCCTATGGC. This gives the protein CSAPTKAYG. The whole CDR3 sequence reads CSAPTKAYGYTF.

Ten or more counts support this clone. The read ends 3 residues shy of where the CDR3 ends; the end is completed using the germline J gene. The chain recombines TRBV28 with TRBJ2-7; 9 bases align to TRBD1. The CDR3 spans 14 residues. V dropped 10 bases and J dropped 6; count of bases not matched to a gene: 13. The germline CDR1 and CDR2 sequences are MDHEN and SYDVKM. The sequenced part of the CDR3 DNA is TGTGCCATCACAACCGGGACAGGGCTATTCGAG. This sequence encodes CAITTGTGLFE. The full-length CDR3 reads as CAITTGTGLFEQYF.

By its share, this clone is medium-sized. CDR3 region: CASSLRTSGKETQYF. The CDR3 bases that were read are TGTGCCAGCAGCCTCCGGACTAGCGGGAAAGAGACC. This chain joins TRBV7-3 and TRBJ2-5, with TRBD2 matching 12 bases. The CDR3 goes on 3 residues after the read ends, and that part is filled in from the germline J gene. Germline loops: CDR1 SGHTA, CDR2 FQGTGA. Trimming cost V 5 bases and J 3 bases; bases outside gene matches: 4. The CDR3 extends over 15 amino acids.

Ten or more counts support this clone. The sequence runs out 3 residues before the end of the CDR3; the remainder is reconstructed from the germline J gene. The rearrangement uses TRBV6-1 and TRBJ1-1; D gene uncertain. Germline V gene lookup returns CDR1 MNHNS and CDR2 SASEGT. There are 11 residues in the CDR3. CDR3 DNA (partial): TGTGCCAGCAGTGAAACCTACAGC. Its protein product is CASSETYS. The full-length CDR3 reads as CASSETYSAFF.

This clone was found a few times. The junction and the germline gene differ at one end; a read error may be behind it. The CDR3 end falls 3 residues outside the read, so it is completed with the germline J gene. The chain couples TRBV7-9 to TRBJ2-5; D is unresolved. The CDR3 has 14 amino acids. Germline loops: CDR1 SEHNR, CDR2 FQNEAQ (reference sequence). The covered CDR3 bases are TGTGCCAGCAGCTTTTCCAGAAACCAAGGGACC. Protein product: CASSFSRNQGT. The full CDR3 sequence reads CASSFSRNQGTQYF.